The 21 T cell receptor beta chains below were found in one sample sequenced in a study of blood T cell repertoires in COVID-19. The protocol was immunoSEQ multiplex PCR, while the TCRdb copy is restricted to in-frame clones and leaves out a portion. This table holds about 390,000 clones, approximately 87% found once. Sample: PBMCs or T cells enriched from blood (not recorded which). The receptors come from a woman aged 45 to 65 who had recovered from COVID-19.

The chain is built from TRBV4-1 and TRBJ1-2, with D uncertain. The CDR3 is 16 amino acids. The V end was cut by 0 bases, the J end by 5 bases, with 16 bases between. Germline V gene data show CDR1 as MGHRA and CDR2 as YSYEKL. The CDR3 protein is CASSQDSVRKNYGYTF. DNA of the CDR3: TGCGCCAGCAGCCAAGATAGCGTCAGGAAAAATTATGGCTACACCTTC.

This clone is a singleton in its sample. The chain is built from TRBV27 and TRBJ2-2; 11 bases match TRBD2. The CDR3 has 17 residues. Germline V CDR1 and CDR2: MNHEY, SMNVEV (reference sequence). Unmatched junction bases numbered 7, after V lost 2 bases and J lost 5 bases. CDR3 loop: CASSLEASGGRTGELFF. CDR3 nucleotide sequence: TGTGCCAGCAGTTTAGAGGCTAGCGGGGGGAGAACCGGGGAGCTGTTTTTT.

The CDR3 here is CASSIQGDQPQHF. DNA for the CDR3: TGTGCCAGTAGTATACAGGGTGATCAGCCCCAGCATTTT. The chain is built from TRBV19 and TRBJ1-5; weak D call: TRBD1 (5 bases). From germline, CDR1 is LNHDA and CDR2 SQIVND (reference sequence). CDR3 length equals 13 residues. Trimming stripped 2 bases from V and 5 bases from J, with 7 bases between.

The chain uses TRBV6-5 and TRBJ1-5; no definite D call. V lost 8 bases to trimming and J lost 0 bases, with 14 bases between them. Germline-derived CDR1 and CDR2 are MNHEY and SVGAGI. The length of the CDR3 is 15 residues. The CDR3 DNA follows: TGTGCCAGCTTGCCCCCCGGGAGTAGCAATCAGCCCCAGCATTTT. Encoded protein: CASLPPGSSNQPQHF.

For the CDR3, the DNA is TGTGCCAGCAGCCCGGGACATCGCTCAGCTAACTATGGCTACACCTTC. Encoded protein: CASSPGHRSANYGYTF. This chain links TRBV27 with TRBJ1-2; weak D call: TRBD1 (6 bases). The CDR3 contains 16 residues. From germline, CDR1 is MNHEY and CDR2 SMNVEV (reference sequence). Trimming removed 6 bases at V and 0 bases at J, with 17 bases between.

The CDR3, as DNA: TGTGCCAGCAGCTCCGGGACAGGGTCCTACGAGCAGTACTTC. Translated, it gives CASSSGTGSYEQYF. This sequence joins TRBV4-2 and TRBJ2-7; the match to TRBD1 covers 9 bases. Germline trimming cut 5 bases from V and 1 base from J; bases unmatched to any gene: 3. The germline V gene has CDR1 LGHNA and CDR2 YNFKEQ. This CDR3 comprises 14 residues.

This sequence joins TRBV20-1 and TRBJ2-7; D is perhaps TRBD1 (7 bases). V lost 3 bases to trimming and J lost 5 bases, with 17 bases between them. The CDR3 runs 14 residues. CDR1 and CDR2 from the germline V gene are DFQATT and SNEGSKA (reference sequence). The CDR3 region has the DNA TGCAGTGCTAGTATTCAGGGGGGCAGGGACGAGCAGTACTTC. Its translation: CSASIQGGRDEQYF.

The chain is built from TRBV5-1 and TRBJ1-1, with 7 bases fitting TRBD1. Germline V gene sequence: CDR1 SGHRS, CDR2 YFSETQ. The CDR3 is 16 amino acids. Germline trimming cut 7 bases from V and 4 bases from J; bases unmatched to any gene: 16. CDR3 loop: CASAPWAGQRATEAFF. DNA for the CDR3: TGCGCCAGCGCCCCCTGGGCGGGACAGAGAGCCACTGAAGCTTTCTTT.

V usage is TRBV27 and J usage is TRBJ2-1; 8 bases match TRBD2. CDR1 is MNHEY, CDR2 SMNVEV, per germline (reference sequence). The CDR3 totals 15 residues. Trimming removed 2 bases from V and 1 base from J; junction bases left unmatched: 1. CDR3 in amino acids: CASSLTSGSYNEQFF. The CDR3 DNA sequence: TGTGCCAGCAGTTTAACTAGCGGTTCCTACAATGAGCAGTTCTTC.

The CDR3 DNA sequence: TGTGCCAGCAGTTACTTAGAGCTAGGGACACCGAGACTAGCTTTCTTT. Its translation is CASSYLELGTPRLAFF. The chain uses TRBV6-5 and TRBJ1-1, with a weak D call TRBD1 (6 bases). The CDR3 runs 16 residues. V was trimmed by 1 base and J by 10 bases, leaving 22 bases between them. Germline assignment: CDR1 MNHEY and CDR2 SVGAGI.

The chain has TRBV6-5 and TRBJ1-1; tentative D call: TRBD1 (5 bases). Germline CDR1 and CDR2: MNHEY and SVGAGI. Trimming took 7 bases from V and 4 from J, leaving 16 bases between them. The CDR3 extends over 14 amino acids. CDR3 loop: CASTRKGSATEAFF. The CDR3 coding sequence is TGTGCCAGCACCAGGAAGGGGTCGGCCACTGAAGCTTTCTTT.

This clone appeared a few times. The rearrangement uses TRBV27 and TRBJ2-7, with 10 bases lining up with TRBD1. The V gene end was trimmed by 5 bases and the J gene end by 3 bases; junction bases not matched to a gene: 4. The germline gives CDR1 MNHEY, CDR2 SMNVEV (reference sequence). CDR3 length: 14 amino acids. This CDR3 is CASSTWDRGYEQYF. CDR3 DNA sequence: TGTGCCAGCAGTACATGGGACAGGGGCTACGAGCAGTACTTC.

The chain combines TRBV27 with TRBJ1-1; D perhaps matches TRBD1 (6 bases). Trimming left V 7 bases short and J 0 bases short, with 9 bases between. Germline loops: CDR1 MNHEY, CDR2 SMNVEV (reference sequence). CDR3 size: 13 residues. The CDR3 sequence: CASTGQLNTEAFF. In nucleotides, the CDR3 is TGTGCCAGCACCGGACAGTTGAACACTGAAGCTTTCTTT.

The rearrangement joins TRBV19 to TRBJ1-2; 7 bases are shared with TRBD1. The V and J ends lost 4 bases and 4 bases, in that order; junction bases with no gene match: 3. The CDR3 has 13 residues. In germline, CDR1 is LNHDA, CDR2 SQIVND (reference sequence). The CDR3 protein is CASSTGQLYGYTF. The CDR3 DNA reads TGTGCCAGTAGTACGGGACAGCTCTATGGCTACACCTTC. The complete variable domain, with remaining parts taken from reference TRBV19 and TRBJ1-2, reads DGGITQSPKYLFRKEGQNVTLSCEQNLNHDAMYWYRQDPGQGLRLIYYSQIVNDFQKGDIAEGYSVSREKKESFPLTVTSAQKNPTAFYLCASSTGQLYGYTFGSGTRLTVV.

V gene TRBV4-1 combines with J gene TRBJ1-2; possible D gene TRBD1, 5 bases. Germline V CDR1 and CDR2: MGHRA, YSYEKL. The CDR3 extends over 14 amino acids. Trimming left V 7 bases short and J 1 base short, with 13 bases between. CDR3 DNA: TGCGCCAGCACCGTATGGGGGGGTAACTATGGCTACACCTTC. As protein: CASTVWGGNYGYTF.

V is TRBV2 and J is TRBJ2-7, with D maybe TRBD1 (6 bases). Between the trimmed V and J ends, which lost 1 base and 6 bases, there was a span of 10 bases. The CDR3 consists of 13 residues. CDR1 is SNHLY and CDR2 is FYNNEI in the germline V gene. CDR3 amino acids: CASSEDRVGEQYF. CDR3 coding DNA: TGTGCCAGCAGTGAAGACAGGGTCGGCGAGCAGTACTTC.

The chain employs TRBV27 and TRBJ1-1; 11 positions match TRBD1. Looked up from germline, CDR1 is MNHEY and CDR2 is SMNVEV (reference sequence). J lost 0 bases, V lost 7 bases, and 7 bases had no gene match. This CDR3 region has 16 residues. The CDR3 here is CASNPRDRGMNTEAFF. CDR3 nucleotide sequence: TGTGCCAGCAACCCTAGGGACAGGGGGATGAACACTGAAGCTTTCTTT.

This clone was detected only once. The CDR3 loop is CASSQLTRTSGVSDTGELFF. The CDR3 coding sequence is TGTGCCAGCAGCCAACTAACGCGGACTAGCGGGGTTTCGGACACCGGGGAGCTGTTTTTT. The V and J genes are TRBV14 and TRBJ2-2; 12 nucleotides agree with TRBD2. The junction had 13 bases not matched to a gene; V was cut back by 2 bases and J by 3 bases. The length of the CDR3 is 20 residues. CDR1 is SGHDN and CDR2 is FVKESK in the germline V gene.

The chain has TRBV7-2 and TRBJ2-3; 7 bases align to TRBD1. The CDR3 spans 15 residues. V shed 5 bases and J 0 bases; nucleotides not matched to a gene: 5. The germline gives CDR1 SGHTA, CDR2 FQGNSA. CDR3 in DNA: TGTGCCAGCAGCAGTTGGGGACAGAGCACAGATACGCAGTATTTT. The encoded protein is CASSSWGQSTDTQYF.

The chain carries TRBV7-9 and TRBJ2-7; no clear D. This CDR3 has 13 amino acids. Germline V CDR1 and CDR2: SEHNR, FQNEAQ (reference sequence). Between the trimmed V and J ends, which lost 11 bases and 1 base, there was a span of 15 bases. Here the CDR3 reads CASGGRNSYEQYF. The CDR3 coding sequence is TGTGCCTCCGGCGGCAGAAATTCCTACGAGCAGTACTTC.

This clone showed up just a few times. The chain is built from TRBV27 and TRBJ1-5; a possible D gene is TRBD1 (6 bases). The CDR3 contains 14 residues. V lost 7 bases and J 0 bases, leaving 10 bases between the germline ends. Germline CDR1 reads MNHEY; CDR2 reads SMNVEV (reference sequence). The DNA of the CDR3 is TGTGCCAGCAAAACAGGGTATAGCAATCAGCCCCAGCATTTT. Its translation is CASKTGYSNQPQHF.